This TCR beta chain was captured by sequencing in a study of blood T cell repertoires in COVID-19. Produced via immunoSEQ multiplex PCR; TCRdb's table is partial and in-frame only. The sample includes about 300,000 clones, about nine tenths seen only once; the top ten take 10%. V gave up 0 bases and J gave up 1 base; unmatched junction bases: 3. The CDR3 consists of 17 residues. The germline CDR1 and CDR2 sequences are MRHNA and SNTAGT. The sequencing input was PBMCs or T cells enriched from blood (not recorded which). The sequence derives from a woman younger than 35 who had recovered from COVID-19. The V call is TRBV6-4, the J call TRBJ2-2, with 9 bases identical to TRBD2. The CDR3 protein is CASSDSAGGMNTGELFF. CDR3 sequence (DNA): TGTGCCAGCAGTGACTCGGCGGGGGGGATGAACACCGGGGAGCTGTTTTTT.